This T cell receptor (beta chain) was documented in a study of blood T cell repertoires in COVID-19. Study context: The study drew acute and convalescent COVID-19 samples from the United States, Italy and Spain.

How the authors handled the data: Estimates of nucleated cell counts were drawn from the amplification of reference gene primers. Measured with immunoSEQ multiplex PCR; TCRdb has only the in-frame clones, and not every one. The V and J calls and clone size come from that table; D and trimming were worked out from the DNA. Of roughly 70,000 clones listed, roughly three quarters were seen once; the top ten hold roughly 21%. CDR1 is SGHAT and CDR2 is FQNNGV in the germline V gene. With V trimmed by 1 base and J by 5 bases, 6 bases remained unmatched. This CDR3 is 15 amino acids long. The sequencing sample was made of peripheral blood. The gene calls are TRBV11-2 and TRBJ2-3; 7 positions match TRBD1. This sequence was found in a man in his 70s with acute or convalescent COVID-19. The CDR3 bases are TGTGCCAGCAGCTTAGTCCTCGACAGGGTAGATACGCAGTATTTT. It is translated as CASSLVLDRVDTQYF. The entire variable domain, with the rest obtained from reference TRBV11-2 and TRBJ2-3, is as follows: EAGVAQSPRYKIIEKRQSVAFWCNPISGHATLYWYQQILGQGPKLLIQFQNNGVVDDSQLPKDRFSAERLKGVDSTLKIQPAKLEDSAVYLCASSLVLDRVDTQYFGPGTRLTVL.